The entry below describes one T cell receptor beta chain. The sample belongs to a study of blood T cell repertoires in COVID-19. Background on the study: COVID-19 samples collected from the United States, Italy and Spain covered acute and convalescent phases. Nucleic acid was either cDNA or gDNA, and it came from T cells, B-cell-depleted T cells, or PBMCs.

Original processing methods: Amplifying reference gene primers gave estimates of nucleated cell counts. Profiled with immunoSEQ multiplex PCR; TCRdb holds only in-frame clones, not every one. That table supplies the V and J calls and clone size; D and trimming were determined from the DNA. The sample includes more than 60,000 clones, about four fifths of them seen just once. Germline assignment: CDR1 KGHDR and CDR2 SFDVKD. This CDR3 spans 14 amino acids. Trimming removed 9 bases from V and 2 bases from J; junction bases left unmatched: 4. J is TRBJ2-2 and V is TRBV24-1; 8 bases map to TRBD2. The source of this sequence is a man in his sixties with acute or convalescent COVID-19. Sequenced sample: peripheral blood. In nucleotides, the CDR3 is TGTGCCACCTCCGGACTAGCTAACACCGGGGAGCTGTTTTTT. Translating gives CATSGLANTGELFF.